This T cell receptor (beta chain) was captured by sequencing in a study of blood T cells in healthy people across ages. Study-wide findings and caveats: It was found that TCR beta diversity correlated strongly with the percentage of naive T cells. Observed TCR beta diversity per million T cells went down as age went up. This fall followed a roughly linear course with age.

CDR3 length: 16 amino acids. Per germline, CDR1 LGHNA and CDR2 YNFKEQ. With a J-beta primer mix and a sample-barcoded 5' primer, a second PCR ran about 7 to 11 cycles. TCRdb re-derived calls from the 5' RACE reads in MiXCR, one entry per CDR3 protein. The sample lists roughly 730,000 distinct CDR3 sequences; approximately 53% were seen once. A few counts support this clonotype. As yet, its antigen is unknown. The receptor was isolated from a man aged 40-55 years in good health. The specimen sequenced was blood. The genes are TRBV4-2 and TRBJ2-5, with 7 bases identical to TRBD2. The J call could be wrong; TRBJ2-7 is a better fit for the DNA end. CDR3 nucleotide sequence: TGTGCCAGCAGCCCCCGGACTAGAGAAGAGGTCCACGAGCAGTACTTC. The encoded protein is CASSPRTREEVHEQYF.